Listed below are T cell receptor beta chains from one sample, sequenced in a study of blood T cell repertoires in COVID-19. Repertoires were generated with immunoSEQ multiplex PCR, while TCRdb's copy carries only in-frame clones and drops some. The sample lists about 140,000 clones, almost 80% occurring once. Sample: PBMCs or T cells enriched from blood (not recorded which). The receptors stem from a woman aged 50 to 60 who had recovered from COVID-19. Both conserved end residues are part of each CDR3. D genes are given only for firm matches. Clone size is not always given. Where it is, it says once, few, many or a class for expanded clones.

NA	TRBJ1-2	TRBD1	TRBV9	TGTGCCAGCAGCTCCGACAGGGGGCTAGGCTACACCTTC	CASSSDRGLGYTF
once	TRBJ1-5	NA	TRBV3-1/TRBV3-2	TGTGCCAGCAGCCAAGAAATCGGGGTAGGTCAGCCCCAGCATTTT	CASSQEIGVGQPQHF
NA	TRBJ2-3	TRBD2	TRBV15	TGTGCCACCACGCCGGGGGGGGCAAGCACAGATACGCAGTATTTT	CATTPGGASTDTQYF
NA	TRBJ2-1	TRBD2	TRBV3-1/TRBV3-2	TGTGCCAGCAGCCAAGATCGCGGAGCGGGAGGGAGTCACAATGAGCAGTTCTTC	CASSQDRGAGGSHNEQFF
NA	TRBJ1-2	NA	TRBV2	TGTGCCAGCACGTTAGGGGTGGGGGGCTATGGCTACACCTTC	CASTLGVGGYGYTF
NA	TRBJ1-1	NA	TRBV30	TGTGCCTGGAAGTATTTGAGAGAAGGGGTAAGAACTGAAGCTTTCTTT	CAWKYLREGVRTEAFF
NA	TRBJ2-5	TRBD2	TRBV9	TGTGCCAGCAGCGTAGTAGGGCGGGGGTCAGAGACCCAGTACTTC	CASSVVGRGSETQYF
NA	TRBJ2-2	TRBD1	TRBV9	TGTGCCAGCAGCTCACGACAGGGGAACACCGGGGAGCTGTTTTTT	CASSSRQGNTGELFF
NA	TRBJ1-2	TRBD1	TRBV19	TGTGCCAGTAGCAGGACAGGGAACTATGGCTACACCTTC	CASSRTGNYGYTF
NA	TRBJ2-1	TRBD2	TRBV3-1/TRBV3-2	TGTGCCAGCAGCCAAGTCCTAGCGGGGAACAATGAGCAGTTCTTC	CASSQVLAGNNEQFF
NA	TRBJ1-3	NA	TRBV3-1/TRBV3-2	TGTGCCAGCAGCCAGGCACTACAGGGAGGAAACACCATATATTTT	CASSQALQGGNTIYF
NA	TRBJ2-7	NA	TRBV6-6	TGTGCCAGCAGTTACACAGAGAGCTACGAGCAGTACTTC	CASSYTESYEQYF
few	TRBJ2-3	NA	TRBV18	TGTGCCAGCTCACCAGGCGGGCTTGGGACAGATACGCAGTATTTT	CASSPGGLGTDTQYF
NA	TRBJ1-1	NA	TRBV29-1	TGCAGCGTTGAGGGCAGGAGGTGGACTGAAGCTTTCTTT	CSVEGRRWTEAFF
NA	TRBJ1-4	NA	TRBV5-1	TGCGCCAGCAGACAGGGTGCTGAAAAACTGTTTTTT	CASRQGAEKLFF
NA	TRBJ1-1	NA	TRBV11-2	TGTGCCAGCAGCCGAGGACAGACGAACACTGAAGCTTTCTTT	CASSRGQTNTEAFF
NA	TRBJ2-3	NA	TRBV3-1/TRBV3-2	TGTGCCAGCAGCCAACAGAGGAGCACAGATACGCAGTATTTT	CASSQQRSTDTQYF
NA	TRBJ1-2	NA	TRBV6-1	TGTGCCAGCAGTGAGTACAGTGGCTACACCTTC	CASSEYSGYTF
NA	TRBJ1-1	NA	TRBV4-2	TGTGCCAGCAGCCAAGTCTCAGTAACTCTCAACGGGATGTTGAACACTGAAGCTTTCTTT	CASSQVSVTLNGMLNTEAFF
NA	TRBJ2-3	TRBD2	TRBV29-1	TGCAGCGTAACACTAGCGGGGGCGGGGGATACGCAGTATTTT	CSVTLAGAGDTQYF
NA	TRBJ2-7	TRBD2	TRBV5-1	TGCGCCAGCAGCTTGATAGGGGAGGGGTACGAGCAGTACTTC	CASSLIGEGYEQYF
NA	TRBJ1-1	TRBD1	TRBV5-4	TGTGCCAGCAGCCCAAGGACAGGGATGAACACTGAAGCTTTCTTT	CASSPRTGMNTEAFF
NA	TRBJ2-5	NA	TRBV19	TGTGCCAGTAGTATAGCTATCAGGGAGACCCAGTACTTC	CASSIAIRETQYF
NA	TRBJ2-5	NA	TRBV5-1	TGCGCCAGCAGCTACCGACAGAAAGAGACCCAGTACTTC	CASSYRQKETQYF
once	TRBJ1-4	NA	TRBV19	TGTGCCAGTATGGAGGAGAAGGGTGAAAAACTGTTTTTT	CASMEEKGEKLFF
NA	TRBJ1-2	NA	TRBV4-1	TGCGCCAGCAGCCAAGATATGGGGCTCTACACCTTC	CASSQDMGLYTF
NA	TRBJ1-2	NA	TRBV10-3	TGTGCCATCAGTTCCTCCGGGACTTCTAACTATGGCTACACCTTC	CAISSSGTSNYGYTF
NA	TRBJ1-4	NA	TRBV28	TGTGCCTCAGGGCCCGGAGGGAGGTTTAATGAAAAACTGTTTTTT	CASGPGGRFNEKLFF
NA	TRBJ2-1	NA	TRBV5-4	TGTGCCAGCAGCTCCATAGCGGCCTACAATGAGCAGTTCTTC	CASSSIAAYNEQFF
NA	TRBJ1-6	TRBD1	TRBV6-5	TGTGCCAGCAGTTCCGGACAGGGGCACTCACCCCTCCACTTT	CASSSGQGHSPLHF
NA	TRBJ2-7	NA	TRBV28	TGTGCCAGCAGTTCCTTCCGGGGGGAGCAGTACTTC	CASSSFRGEQYF
once	TRBJ2-2	NA	TRBV9	TGTGCCAGCAGCTCCAGGGGTTTTAGCACCGGGGAGCTGTTTTTT	CASSSRGFSTGELFF
NA	TRBJ1-2	TRBD1	TRBV5-1	TGCGCCAGCAGCGCGGGACAGGCGTTGGATGGCTACACCTTC	CASSAGQALDGYTF
NA	TRBJ2-7	NA	TRBV5-6	TGTGCCAGCAGCTTGGCGGGAGACGAGCAGTACTTC	CASSLAGDEQYF
once	TRBJ2-7	TRBD2	TRBV7-9	TGTGCCAGCAGCCTACCGGGACTAGCGGGGGCCGAGCAGTACTTC	CASSLPGLAGAEQYF
NA	TRBJ2-5	TRBD1	TRBV19	TGTGCCAGTAGTAACCGGGACAGAGAGACCCAGTACTTC	CASSNRDRETQYF
NA	TRBJ1-2	NA	TRBV7-9	TGTGCCAGCAGCTTAGAAGGCATGGCGGATAACTATGGCTACACCTTC	CASSLEGMADNYGYTF
NA	TRBJ2-5	NA	TRBV28	TGTGCCAGCAGTTTATCGAAGTCCCAGGAGACCCAGTACTTC	CASSLSKSQETQYF
NA	TRBJ1-2	TRBD1	TRBV5-1	TGCGCCAGCAGCTCCCGGACAGGGGTTAACTATGGCTACACCTTC	CASSSRTGVNYGYTF
NA	TRBJ2-3	NA	TRBV2	TGTGCCAGCAGTGGGACCCAGGGTGGTACGCAGTATTTT	CASSGTQGGTQYF
NA	TRBJ1-1	TRBD1	TRBV6-5	TGTGCCAGCAGCCCAACAGGGGTGACGGCTGAAGCTTTCTTT	CASSPTGVTAEAFF
NA	TRBJ2-7	TRBD2	TRBV3-1/TRBV3-2	TGTGCCAGCAGCCCCGGGACTAGCCTTTACGAGCAGTACTTC	CASSPGTSLYEQYF
NA	TRBJ2-1	TRBD2	TRBV29-1	TGCAGCGTTGACGCCCTAGCGGGGGGGCCCTTCCCTTTTGAGGAGCAGTTCTTC	CSVDALAGGPFPFEEQFF
NA	TRBJ1-1	TRBD1	TRBV29-1	TGCAGCGTTGGGACAGGGTGGACTGAAGCTTTCTTT	CSVGTGWTEAFF
NA	TRBJ2-1	NA	TRBV7-3	TGTGCCAGCAGCTCGATGCCGAGCTCCTACAATGAGCAGTTCTTC	CASSSMPSSYNEQFF
NA	TRBJ1-1	NA	TRBV10-3	TGTGCCATCAACGAGCGGGGCACTGAAGCTTTCTTT	CAINERGTEAFF
few	TRBJ1-6	NA	TRBV27	TGTGCCAGCAGTTGGCAGGTTAATTCACCCCTCCACTTT	CASSWQVNSPLHF
NA	TRBJ2-7	TRBD2	TRBV7-3	TGTGCCAGCAGCCCTCAAGCGGGGGGGCAAGGGCAGTACTTC	CASSPQAGGQGQYF